The rows below give T cell receptor beta chains drawn from one sample of a study of cytomegalovirus exposure and HLA in healthy donors. Only in-frame clones appear in the TCRdb table, and some are missing; sequencing was by immunoSEQ multiplex PCR. The sample contains fewer than 85,000 clones, approximately 72% of which appear only once. Source material: PBMCs. These receptors came from a woman aged 40 to 49 in good health and CMV-seropositive. Both conserved end residues are part of each CDR3. Each record gives: CDR3 protein, clone size, J gene, V gene. Part of the rows lack a size; the others show once, few, many or a class for expanded clones.

CDR3aa: CASSIGVYNSPLHF
abundance: NA
j_gene: TRBJ1-6
v_gene: TRBV19

CDR3aa: CASSLSTSNYGYTF
abundance: NA
j_gene: TRBJ1-2
v_gene: TRBV5-6

CDR3aa: CASSLVAQGINTEAFF
abundance: NA
j_gene: TRBJ1-1
v_gene: TRBV5-1

CDR3aa: CASSTDSLRVQPQHF
abundance: few
j_gene: TRBJ1-5
v_gene: TRBV19

CDR3aa: CASSLVQGVGYTF
abundance: few
j_gene: TRBJ1-2
v_gene: TRBV7-8

CDR3aa: CASNSLTGAEAFF
abundance: NA
j_gene: TRBJ1-1
v_gene: TRBV27

CDR3aa: CASSLDGGHSNQPQHF
abundance: NA
j_gene: TRBJ1-5
v_gene: TRBV5-4

CDR3aa: CASSRGQGSSGANVLTF
abundance: NA
j_gene: TRBJ2-6
v_gene: TRBV4-3

CDR3aa: CASSIQTGDNEKLFF
abundance: NA
j_gene: TRBJ1-4
v_gene: TRBV5-1

CDR3aa: CSVPGSYNEQFF
abundance: NA
j_gene: TRBJ2-1
v_gene: TRBV29-1

CDR3aa: CASSVNEGAFYEQYF
abundance: NA
j_gene: TRBJ2-7
v_gene: TRBV9

CDR3aa: CASSPPGAGGRGDTQYF
abundance: NA
j_gene: TRBJ2-3
v_gene: TRBV11-2

CDR3aa: CAGQSVAGEPLTGELFF
abundance: once
j_gene: TRBJ2-2
v_gene: TRBV30

CDR3aa: CASSRSRRNYGYTF
abundance: NA
j_gene: TRBJ1-2
v_gene: TRBV14

CDR3aa: CASSKTWDTTDTQYF
abundance: NA
j_gene: TRBJ2-3
v_gene: TRBV7-9

CDR3aa: CASSSGVAGGQETQYF
abundance: NA
j_gene: TRBJ2-5
v_gene: TRBV6-6

CDR3aa: CASSHRDRDHEQYF
abundance: few
j_gene: TRBJ2-7
v_gene: TRBV11-1

CDR3aa: CASSGGLNSPLHF
abundance: NA
j_gene: TRBJ1-6
v_gene: TRBV19

CDR3aa: CASSAGPILDTQYF
abundance: NA
j_gene: TRBJ2-3
v_gene: TRBV19

CDR3aa: CASSSRTGGGQPQHF
abundance: few
j_gene: TRBJ1-5
v_gene: TRBV6-6

CDR3aa: CASSPPGTGNTEAFF
abundance: few
j_gene: TRBJ1-1
v_gene: TRBV28

CDR3aa: CASSVQSSGRGNEQFF
abundance: once
j_gene: TRBJ2-1
v_gene: TRBV5-1

CDR3aa: CSSSPTSGGHYNEQFF
abundance: few
j_gene: TRBJ2-1
v_gene: TRBV7-9

CDR3aa: CASSHGEVILSPNYGYTF
abundance: NA
j_gene: TRBJ1-2
v_gene: TRBV5-4

CDR3aa: CASSLRGGAKNIQYF
abundance: NA
j_gene: TRBJ2-4
v_gene: TRBV7-9

CDR3aa: CASSLRQNSDEQYF
abundance: NA
j_gene: TRBJ2-7
v_gene: TRBV5-4

CDR3aa: CASSAMGVTDTQYF
abundance: few
j_gene: TRBJ2-3
v_gene: TRBV19

CDR3aa: CAWSAGNYGYTF
abundance: NA
j_gene: TRBJ1-2
v_gene: TRBV30

CDR3aa: CASSQTDRNTEAFF
abundance: NA
j_gene: TRBJ1-1
v_gene: TRBV4-2

CDR3aa: CASSSTGNEQYF
abundance: NA
j_gene: TRBJ2-5
v_gene: TRBV7-2

CDR3aa: CASSQDRGVKYF
abundance: NA
j_gene: TRBJ2-4
v_gene: TRBV4-1

CDR3aa: CASSRGTNYGYPF
abundance: NA
j_gene: TRBJ1-2
v_gene: TRBV4-3

CDR3aa: CASSFYGGESPLHF
abundance: few
j_gene: TRBJ1-6
v_gene: TRBV27

CDR3aa: CASSPIFSSYEQYF
abundance: NA
j_gene: TRBJ2-7
v_gene: TRBV11-2

CDR3aa: CASSLIGDRENTEAFF
abundance: few
j_gene: TRBJ1-1
v_gene: TRBV28

CDR3aa: CATLKEGEQYF
abundance: NA
j_gene: TRBJ2-7
v_gene: TRBV27

CDR3aa: CASSEEGHDNQPQHF
abundance: NA
j_gene: TRBJ1-5
v_gene: TRBV2

CDR3aa: CASSLDQGRAYEQYF
abundance: NA
j_gene: TRBJ2-7
v_gene: TRBV5-4

CDR3aa: CASSQGGQGKETQYF
abundance: NA
j_gene: TRBJ2-5
v_gene: TRBV7-9

CDR3aa: CASSPGQGGTDTQYF
abundance: NA
j_gene: TRBJ2-3
v_gene: TRBV7-6

CDR3aa: CASSSWDRTYQETQYF
abundance: NA
j_gene: TRBJ2-5
v_gene: TRBV6-5

CDR3aa: CASSLVGGGTNEKLFF
abundance: few
j_gene: TRBJ1-4
v_gene: TRBV7-6

CDR3aa: CASSLGARLAGAYEQFF
abundance: few
j_gene: TRBJ2-1
v_gene: TRBV13

CDR3aa: CASSFLGTGGDQPQHF
abundance: few
j_gene: TRBJ1-5
v_gene: TRBV27

CDR3aa: CASSPGGGNNQPQHF
abundance: NA
j_gene: TRBJ1-5
v_gene: TRBV18

CDR3aa: CASSFGQEDYGYTF
abundance: NA
j_gene: TRBJ1-2
v_gene: TRBV5-6

CDR3aa: CASVGKGSVYSNQPQHF
abundance: once
j_gene: TRBJ1-5
v_gene: TRBV19

CDR3aa: CAWSGGGLYGYTF
abundance: NA
j_gene: TRBJ1-2
v_gene: TRBV30

CDR3aa: CASMGGGASGNTIYF
abundance: once
j_gene: TRBJ1-3
v_gene: TRBV28

CDR3aa: CASMGEGQPQHF
abundance: many
j_gene: TRBJ1-5
v_gene: TRBV27